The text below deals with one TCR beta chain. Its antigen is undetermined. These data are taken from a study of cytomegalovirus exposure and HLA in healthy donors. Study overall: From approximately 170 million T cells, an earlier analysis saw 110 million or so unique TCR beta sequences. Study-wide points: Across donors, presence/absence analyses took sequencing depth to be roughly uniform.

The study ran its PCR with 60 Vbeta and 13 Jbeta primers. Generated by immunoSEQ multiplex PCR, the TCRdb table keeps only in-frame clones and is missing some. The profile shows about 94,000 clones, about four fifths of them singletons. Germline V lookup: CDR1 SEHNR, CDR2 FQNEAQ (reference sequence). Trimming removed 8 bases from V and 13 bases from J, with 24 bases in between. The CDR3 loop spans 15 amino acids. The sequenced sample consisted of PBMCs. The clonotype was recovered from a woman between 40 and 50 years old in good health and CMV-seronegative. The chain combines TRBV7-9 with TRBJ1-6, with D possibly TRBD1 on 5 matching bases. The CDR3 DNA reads TGTGCCAGCCGCCATTCGGGGGTCCCTTGGGGGCCCCTCCACTTT. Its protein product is CASRHSGVPWGPLHF.